The TCR beta chain under discussion was sequenced for a study of T cell responses to AZD1222 COVID-19 vaccine. Study-wide background: Doses given second, at about 4 or about 12 weeks, were pooled. Overall study findings and caveats: Distributed over spike, vaccine-associated CD4 TCRs predominated at 160-218 and 743-854.

Profiled with immunoSEQ multiplex PCR; TCRdb holds only in-frame clones, not every one. The profile shows over 85,000 clones, around nine tenths of them singletons. Germline-derived CDR1 and CDR2 are SGHTA and FQGTGA. The CDR3 extends over 15 amino acids. Trimming cost V 3 bases and J 7 bases, with 16 bases left between them. Remarks on this clone: Its target is not known.

The chain has TRBV7-3 and TRBJ2-1; perhaps TRBD1 as D (5 bases). The receptor comes from an adult in good health. Sequences were derived from peripheral blood, sampled on day 0 of AZD1222 vaccination. In nucleotides, the CDR3 is TGTGCCAGCAGCTTCTCTTGGGCAGGGCAAAATGAGCAGTTCTTC. Its translation: CASSFSWAGQNEQFF.